This TCR beta chain is drawn from a study of beta chain features in type 1 diabetes. Notes on the study in general: All four CD4+ subsets of Type 1 diabetes patients contained TCRB CDR3s that were moderately but significantly shorter. Patients with type 1 diabetes showed fewer VDJ junction insertions and more deletions.

Each of the CD4+ naive, central memory, regulatory and stem cell-like memory populations was sorted via CD45RO/CCR7/CD25/CD127/CD95/CD27. Sorted populations were all over 95% pure. Worth noting for this clone: Its specificity is not known.

This CDR3 has 13 residues. The V and J ends lost 10 bases and 4 bases, in that order; junction bases with no gene match: 4. Germline CDR1 is ENHRY and CDR2 is SYGVKD. Reverse transcription of all isolated RNA meant that expressed TCRB transcripts were sequenced. Read counts averaged around 3.9 million for samples of naive, central memory and regulatory T cells. Assay: immunoSEQ multiplex PCR; the TCRdb copy retains only in-frame clones and omits some. Among 250,000 or so clones, approximately 13% were seen once, and the ten largest hold approximately 0.02%. Input material: naive CD4+ T cells from blood. The gene calls are TRBV10-3 and TRBJ2-1; 10 bases are shared with TRBD2. This TCR came from a man aged 30-40 years with type 1 diabetes. The CDR3 DNA follows: TGTGCCAGCCGGACTAGCGGATACAATGAGCAGTTCTTC. Translation gives CASRTSGYNEQFF.